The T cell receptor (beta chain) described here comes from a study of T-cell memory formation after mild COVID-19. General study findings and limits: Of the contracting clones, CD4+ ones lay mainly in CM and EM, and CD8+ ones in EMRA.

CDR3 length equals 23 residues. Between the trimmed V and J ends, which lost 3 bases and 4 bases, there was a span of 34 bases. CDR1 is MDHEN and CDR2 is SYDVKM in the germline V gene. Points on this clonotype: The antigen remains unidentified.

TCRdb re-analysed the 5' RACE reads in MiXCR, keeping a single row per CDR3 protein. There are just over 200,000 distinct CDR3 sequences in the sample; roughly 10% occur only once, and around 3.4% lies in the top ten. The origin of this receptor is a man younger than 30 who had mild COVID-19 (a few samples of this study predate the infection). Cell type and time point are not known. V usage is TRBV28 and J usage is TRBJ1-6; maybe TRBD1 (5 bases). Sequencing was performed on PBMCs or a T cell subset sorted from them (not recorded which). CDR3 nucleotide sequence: TGTGCCAGCAGTTTTTTACTTGGCGGAGTCGGGCGGAGGGGCCGGTCTTATAATTCACCCCTCCACTTT. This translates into CASSFLLGGVGRRGRSYNSPLHF.